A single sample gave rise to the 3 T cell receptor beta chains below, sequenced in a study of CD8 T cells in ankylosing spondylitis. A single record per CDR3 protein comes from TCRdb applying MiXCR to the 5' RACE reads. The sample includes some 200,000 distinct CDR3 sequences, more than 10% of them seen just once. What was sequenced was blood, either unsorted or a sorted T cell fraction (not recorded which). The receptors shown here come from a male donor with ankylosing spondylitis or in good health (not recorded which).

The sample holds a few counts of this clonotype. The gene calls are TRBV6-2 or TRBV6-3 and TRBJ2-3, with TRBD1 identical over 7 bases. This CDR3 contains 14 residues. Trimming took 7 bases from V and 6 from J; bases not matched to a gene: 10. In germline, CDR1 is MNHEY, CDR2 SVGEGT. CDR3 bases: TGTGCCAGCATCAGCCAGGGGGTTTTGGATACGCAGTATTTT. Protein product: CASISQGVLDTQYF.

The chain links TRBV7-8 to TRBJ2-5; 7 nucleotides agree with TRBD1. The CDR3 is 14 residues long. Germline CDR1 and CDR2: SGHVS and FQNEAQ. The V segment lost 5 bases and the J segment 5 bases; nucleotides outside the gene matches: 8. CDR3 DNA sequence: TGTGCCAGCAGCCGACCCGGACAGGAGGAGACCCAGTACTTC. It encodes CASSRPGQEETQYF.

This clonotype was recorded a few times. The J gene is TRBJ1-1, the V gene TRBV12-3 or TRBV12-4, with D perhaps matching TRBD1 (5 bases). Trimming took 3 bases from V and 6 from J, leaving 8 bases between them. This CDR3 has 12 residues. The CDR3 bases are TGTGCCAGCAGTTTCGGGGCGGCTGAAGCTTTCTTT. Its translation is CASSFGAAEAFF.